This record concerns one T cell receptor beta chain sequence. Germline lookup yields CDR1 MNHEY and CDR2 SMNVEV (reference sequence). Deletions cut 6 bases from V and 6 bases from J, with 18 bases between. CDR3 length: 14 amino acids. This sample was included in a study of cytomegalovirus exposure and HLA in healthy donors. PCR involved 60 Vbeta and 13 Jbeta primers. Sequenced by immunoSEQ multiplex PCR; TCRdb stores in-frame clones only, minus some. This table has roughly 100,000 clones, approximately 72% appearing once. The sequencing sample was made of PBMCs. V is TRBV27 and J is TRBJ2-7; no clear D gene. This receptor was identified in a man aged 30 to 39 in good health and CMV-seronegative. The CDR3 reads CASRVGSELREQYF. The CDR3 nucleotides are TGTGCCAGCAGGGTCGGGTCGGAGCTCCGCGAGCAGTACTTC.